The 21 T cell receptor beta chains presented below share a single source sample, sequenced in a study of cytomegalovirus exposure and HLA in healthy donors. This table comes from immunoSEQ multiplex PCR, and its TCRdb copy is limited to in-frame clones, with some not included. The repertoire has a few hundred thousand clones, 65% to 90% of them found once; the top ten carry 0.95% to 1.1%. The sequenced material came from PBMCs. These receptors all stem from a woman aged 18-29 years in good health and CMV-seronegative.

J is TRBJ2-7 and V is TRBV7-9, with 8 positions matching TRBD1. This CDR3 is built from 15 residues. Germline V CDR1 and CDR2: SEHNR, FQNEAQ (reference sequence). V shed 5 bases, J shed 4 bases, and the junction held 10 bases outside the gene matches. The CDR3 nucleotides read TGTGCCAGCAGCCCCCGACAGGGGAAGACGTACGAGCAGTACTTC. Amino acid sequence: CASSPRQGKTYEQYF. Full variable domain (rest looked up from reference TRBV7-9 and TRBJ2-7): DTGVSQNPRHKITKRGQNVTFRCDPISEHNRLYWYRQTLGQGPEFLTYFQNEAQLEKSRLLSDRFSAERPKGSFSTLEIQRTEQGDSAMYLCASSPRQGKTYEQYFGPGTRLTVT.

The chain uses TRBV5-1 and TRBJ1-1, with 10 bases that match TRBD1. V lost 4 bases and J lost 8; bases outside the gene matches: 8. The CDR3 is 14 amino acids. CDR1 SGHRS and CDR2 YFSETQ come from the germline V gene. CDR3 residues: CASSDRGPPGEAFF. The CDR3 DNA sequence: TGCGCCAGCAGCGACAGGGGGCCCCCTGGGGAAGCTTTCTTT.

This rearrangement joins TRBV30 to TRBJ1-2; unclear D gene. The CDR3 contains 14 residues. Germline V lookup: CDR1 GTSNPN, CDR2 SVGIG (reference sequence). V lost 2 bases to trimming and J lost 4 bases, with 14 bases between them. The CDR3 reads CAWSQVSIVYGYTF. DNA for the CDR3: TGTGCCTGGAGTCAGGTTTCAATAGTCTATGGCTACACCTTC. The variable domain in full, with the rest retrieved from reference TRBV30 and TRBJ1-2, is SQTIHQWPATLVQPVGSPLSLECTVEGTSNPNLYWYRQAAGRGLQLLFYSVGIGQISSEVPQNLSASRPQDRQFILSSKKLLLSDSGFYLCAWSQVSIVYGYTFGSGTRLTVV.

The J gene is TRBJ2-1, the V gene TRBV5-1; TRBD2 matches 10 bases. This CDR3 is built from 17 residues. Germline CDR1 SGHRS, CDR2 YFSETQ. Unmatched junction bases numbered 9, after V lost 1 base and J lost 5 bases. CDR3 nucleotides: TGCGCCAGCAGCTTGCAACTAGCGGGGCTGGCAGACAATGAGCAGTTCTTC. It specifies CASSLQLAGLADNEQFF.

This clone has more than one count but fewer than ten. The chain has TRBV27 and TRBJ1-2, with D maybe TRBD1 (5 bases). The CDR3 runs 13 residues. The ends were cut back, 8 bases at V and 5 bases at J, with 15 bases in the middle. Germline CDR1 and CDR2: MNHEY and SMNVEV (reference sequence). CDR3 DNA: TGTGCCAGCGCCCCCAGGGATCCATATGGCTACACCTTC. Translation: CASAPRDPYGYTF.

The chain employs TRBV18 and TRBJ2-7; 8 bases are a match to TRBD1. The CDR3 spans 15 residues. The trim removed 0 bases at V and 5 bases at J, leaving 6 bases unmatched. Germline CDR1 reads KGHSH; CDR2 reads LQKENI. The chain's CDR3 is CASSPPLDRVNEQYF. The CDR3 DNA reads as TGTGCCAGCTCACCACCCTTGGACAGGGTCAACGAGCAGTACTTC.

V and J are TRBV29-1 and TRBJ1-2, with TRBD1 as a possible D gene (5 bases). The CDR3 totals 16 residues. V lost 4 bases to trimming and J lost 4 bases, with 22 bases between them. Per the germline V gene, CDR1 is SQVTM and CDR2 is ANQGSEA. As DNA, the CDR3 is TGCAGCGTTGTTGGGTCGGGGGACCAGGAGGGCTATGGCTACACCTTC. Protein sequence: CSVVGSGDQEGYGYTF.

The V and J genes are TRBV10-3 and TRBJ1-1; 9 bases align to TRBD1. Germline assignment: CDR1 ENHRY and CDR2 SYGVKD. CDR3 length: 14 amino acids. V lost 2 bases, J lost 5 bases, and 3 bases stayed unmatched. The CDR3 DNA is TGTGCCATCAGTGAGACAGGGGGCGGAACTGAAGCTTTCTTT. Translating it yields CAISETGGGTEAFF.

A few counts support this clone. The chain combines TRBV5-8 with TRBJ2-3; D might be TRBD1 (6 bases). The V end was cut by 3 bases, the J end by 2 bases, with 25 bases between. The V gene's germline CDR1 is SGHTS and CDR2 YDEGEE. The CDR3 consists of 19 residues. CDR3: CASSSGATWGWENTDTQYF. CDR3 nucleotides: TGTGCCAGCAGCTCAGGGGCCACTTGGGGTTGGGAAAACACAGATACGCAGTATTTT.

This clone was seen a single time. The chain joins TRBV27 to TRBJ2-3; 11 positions match TRBD2. The CDR3 covers 16 residues. V shed 2 bases, J shed 1 base, and the junction held 2 bases outside the gene matches. CDR1 and CDR2 (germline): MNHEY, SMNVEV (reference sequence). The CDR3, as DNA: TGTGCCAGCAGTTTAATACTAGCGGGAGGCACAGATACGCAGTATTTT. Translation: CASSLILAGGTDTQYF.

This clone has a single count. The chain joins TRBV7-3 to TRBJ2-3; D is undetermined. CDR3 length: 15 residues. Germline loops: CDR1 SGHTA, CDR2 FQGTGA. Trimming pared 4 bases from V and 2 bases from J, leaving 13 bases between. This chain's CDR3 is CASSSSGLYTDTQYF. The DNA of the CDR3 is TGTGCCAGCAGCTCTTCGGGTCTTTACACAGATACGCAGTATTTT.

This chain links TRBV4-1 with TRBJ1-1, with TRBD1 identical over 9 bases. The CDR3 spans 15 residues. CDR1 and CDR2 (germline): MGHRA, YSYEKL. Germline trimming cut 6 bases from V and 0 bases from J; bases unmatched to any gene: 5. The CDR3 region has the DNA TGCGCCAGCAGAAATGACAGGGGGGTGAACACTGAAGCTTTCTTT. Amino acid sequence: CASRNDRGVNTEAFF.

The V gene is TRBV6-5, the J gene TRBJ2-3; maybe TRBD1 (6 bases). Trimming shortened V by 6 bases and J by 5 bases, and 12 bases separated the two germline ends. The CDR3 sequence is 13 residues long. The germline V gene encodes CDR1 MNHEY and CDR2 SVGAGI. This CDR3 reads CASRRVQGDTQYF. The CDR3 coding sequence is TGTGCCAGCAGACGCGTACAGGGAGATACGCAGTATTTT.

The CDR3 protein is CASRAKRGISYEQYF. The CDR3 nucleotides are TGTGCCAGCAGGGCGAAGCGGGGGATTTCCTACGAGCAGTACTTC. The V gene is TRBV6-6, the J gene TRBJ2-7; 8 positions agree with TRBD2. The CDR3 totals 15 residues. V lost 6 bases, J lost 1 base, and 8 bases stayed unmatched. Germline V lookup: CDR1 MNHNY, CDR2 SVGAGI (reference sequence).

CDR3 sequence (DNA): TGTGCCAGCAGCCCACGGACAGAGGATGGCTACACCTTC. It is translated as CASSPRTEDGYTF. The chain joins TRBV14 to TRBJ1-2; TRBD1 might be the D (6 bases). This CDR3 is built from 13 residues. Germline-derived CDR1 and CDR2 are SGHDN and FVKESK. Trimming stripped 4 bases from V and 6 bases from J, with 12 bases between.

The CDR3 DNA is TGTGCCAGCAGGGGACTTTTGAACACTGAAGCTTTCTTT. Translation gives CASRGLLNTEAFF. The chain recombines TRBV27 with TRBJ1-1, with TRBD1 as a possible D gene (5 bases). Trimming left V 6 bases short and J 0 bases short, with 8 bases between. The CDR3 runs to 13 residues. Germline loops: CDR1 MNHEY, CDR2 SMNVEV (reference sequence).

V and J are TRBV4-1 and TRBJ2-1; TRBD1 is a possible D gene (6 bases). Trimming took off 0 bases at V and 6 bases at J, with 9 bases between the two ends. The germline gives CDR1 MGHRA, CDR2 YSYEKL. CDR3 size: 14 residues. CDR3 protein: CASSQDKGGNEQFF. The CDR3 DNA is TGCGCCAGCAGCCAAGATAAAGGGGGCAATGAGCAGTTCTTC.

The CDR3 here is CASRQVMDTEAFF. In DNA form, the CDR3 reads TGTGCCAGCAGGCAGGTCATGGACACTGAAGCTTTCTTT. V is TRBV9 and J is TRBJ1-1; D uncertain. CDR3 size: 13 residues. V dropped 5 bases and J dropped 3 bases, with 11 bases sitting between them. The V gene's germline CDR1 is SGDLS and CDR2 YYNGEE.

V usage is TRBV28 and J usage is TRBJ1-1, with 9 bases aligning to TRBD1. The V and J ends lost 4 bases and 7 bases, in that order; junction bases with no gene match: 4. CDR1 and CDR2 (germline): MDHEN, SYDVKM. This CDR3 is 13 amino acids long. The CDR3 coding sequence is TGTGCCAGCAGTTCACAGGGGGCGATTGAAGCTTTCTTT. It specifies CASSSQGAIEAFF.

This rearrangement joins TRBV30 to TRBJ2-7; D possibly corresponds to TRBD2 (6 bases). V was cut by 1 base and J by 0 bases, with 10 bases left in between. In germline, CDR1 is GTSNPN, CDR2 SVGIG (reference sequence). The CDR3 runs to 14 residues. The CDR3 spells CAWSGGGDSYEQYF. The CDR3 region has the DNA TGTGCCTGGAGTGGAGGCGGGGACTCCTACGAGCAGTACTTC.

This chain joins TRBV7-9 and TRBJ2-2; weak D call: TRBD1 (5 bases). The V end was cut by 2 bases, the J end by 2 bases, with 12 bases between. The CDR3 runs to 16 residues. Germline V lookup: CDR1 SEHNR, CDR2 FQNEAQ (reference sequence). The CDR3 loop is CASSLLNRRNTGELFF. CDR3 nucleotides: TGTGCCAGCAGCTTATTGAACAGGCGAAACACCGGGGAGCTGTTTTTT.